Following are 24 T cell receptor beta chains from one sample sequenced in a study of shared clonotypes between healthy human individuals. CD45RO-negative CD8 cells positively selected for CCR7 made up the naive population, which excluded terminally differentiated effector memory CD45RA+ cells. Profiling relied on immunoSEQ multiplex PCR, and the TCRdb table lists in-frame clones only, not all of them. The table shows 700,000 to 950,000 clones, with about 97% occurring only once. Specimen: naive CD8+ T cells sorted from blood. The receptors here all came from a young man in good health.

CDR3 in DNA: TGTGCCAGCAGCTTAAGCACCTGGGCAGGCTCCTACAATGAGCAGTTCTTC. It is translated as CASSLSTWAGSYNEQFF. The chain couples TRBV7-2 to TRBJ2-1; D unclear. Germline V CDR1 and CDR2: SGHTA, FQGNSA. The CDR3 length is 17 residues. Trimming cost V 2 bases and J 0 bases, with 14 bases left between them.

The chain joins TRBV6-5 to TRBJ1-3; D call uncertain. Germline values: CDR1 MNHEY, CDR2 SVGAGI. The CDR3 runs 16 residues. The V and J ends lost 4 bases and 0 bases respectively, with 13 bases between them. CDR3 DNA sequence: TGTGCCAGCAGTTCGGATACATCTACCTCTGGAAACACCATATATTTT. This gives the protein CASSSDTSTSGNTIYF.

This chain links TRBV5-4 with TRBJ2-3; D gene uncertain. The V end was cut by 2 bases, the J end by 2 bases, with 12 bases between. CDR3 size: 15 residues. Germline CDR1 reads SGHNT; CDR2 reads YYREEE (reference sequence). CDR3 sequence: CASSFRGRTTDTQYF. The DNA for the CDR3 is TGTGCCAGCAGCTTTCGCGGCCGTACCACAGATACGCAGTATTTT.

The chain couples TRBV4-1 to TRBJ2-5, with 7 bases lining up with TRBD2. Germline CDR1 MGHRA, CDR2 YSYEKL. V lost 6 bases and J lost 4; bases outside the gene matches: 17. This CDR3 is 17 amino acids long. CDR3 residues: CASSPGLGLPLLETQYF. The CDR3 bases are TGCGCCAGCAGTCCCGGATTGGGACTACCACTACTAGAGACCCAGTACTTC.

The chain recombines TRBV15 with TRBJ2-5, with TRBD1 identical over 7 bases. The J segment lost 5 bases and the V segment lost 3 bases, leaving 12 bases of the junction unmatched. The CDR3 is 16 amino acids. From germline, CDR1 is LNHNV and CDR2 YYDKDF (reference sequence). CDR3 bases: TGTGCCACCAGCAGGGCCAGGGGGAACGGTTTGGAGACCCAGTACTTC. Its translation: CATSRARGNGLETQYF.

This chain connects TRBV12-5 to TRBJ2-7; D tentatively fits TRBD1 or TRBD2 (5 bases each). There are 17 residues in the CDR3. With 1 base removed from V and 5 bases from J, the gap between germline ends came to 21 bases. Germline lookup yields CDR1 LGHNT and CDR2 FRNRAP. CDR3 amino acids: CASGLDAAGAERHEQYF. The CDR3 DNA follows: TGTGCTAGTGGTTTGGACGCCGCCGGGGCCGAGCGCCACGAGCAGTACTTC.

The chain links TRBV27 to TRBJ2-1; D is possibly TRBD1 or TRBD2 (5 bases each). The CDR3 loop spans 15 amino acids. Germline V gives CDR1 MNHEY, CDR2 SMNVEV (reference sequence). V lost 6 bases, J lost 5 bases, and 17 bases lay in between. CDR3 bases: TGTGCCAGCAGCTACAGGAGGCTGGAACACAATGAGCAGTTCTTC. Translating gives CASSYRRLEHNEQFF.

V and J are TRBV28 and TRBJ2-2, with TRBD1 matching over 7 bases. The CDR3 length is 14 residues. Germline CDR1 is MDHEN and CDR2 is SYDVKM. Trimming removed 4 bases from V and 1 base from J; junction bases left unmatched: 0. CDR3 sequence reads: CASSWTGNTGELFF. The CDR3 DNA reads TGTGCCAGCAGTTGGACAGGGAACACCGGGGAGCTGTTTTTT.

V gene TRBV7-9 combines with J gene TRBJ2-5; 11 bases are a match to TRBD2. CDR1 SEHNR and CDR2 FQNEAQ come from the germline V gene (reference sequence). Trimming at V came to 5 bases and at J to 5 bases, leaving 1 base not matched to a gene. CDR3 length equals 13 residues. For the CDR3, the DNA is TGTGCCAGCAGCGCTAGCGGGAGGGAGACCCAGTACTTC. It specifies CASSASGRETQYF.

The table lists this clone with a few counts. The V gene is TRBV4-1, the J gene TRBJ2-1; D is unclear. The germline V gene encodes CDR1 MGHRA and CDR2 YSYEKL. V was cut by 3 bases and J by 7 bases, with 7 bases left in between. The CDR3 runs 12 residues. The CDR3 bases are TGCGCCAGCAGCCATGGCGTGAATGAGCAGTTCTTC. This codes for CASSHGVNEQFF.

The J gene is TRBJ2-7, the V gene TRBV2, with D hard to call. CDR3 length equals 12 residues. V lost 2 bases to trimming and J lost 5 bases, with 7 bases between them. Germline CDR1 SNHLY, CDR2 FYNNEI. CDR3 sequence: CASSESQNEQYF. In nucleotides, the CDR3 is TGTGCCAGCAGTGAATCCCAGAACGAGCAGTACTTC.

The J gene is TRBJ1-5, the V gene TRBV5-5, with D unclear. Germline CDR1 is SGHKS and CDR2 is YYEKEE (reference sequence). The CDR3 contains 14 residues. V lost 5 bases and J lost 4, with 13 bases in between. The CDR3 coding sequence is TGTGCCAGCAGTCATGCACAGTTGAATCAGCCCCAGCATTTT. Protein sequence: CASSHAQLNQPQHF.

This clone was seen only once. The chain uses TRBV6-5 and TRBJ2-5, with TRBD1 matching over 9 bases. Germline values: CDR1 MNHEY, CDR2 SVGAGI. The CDR3 spans 16 residues. With V trimmed by 4 bases and J by 2 bases, 8 bases remained unmatched. CDR3 nucleotide sequence: TGTGCCAGCAGTTGGGTCGGGACAGGGAAACAAGAGACCCAGTACTTC. This sequence encodes CASSWVGTGKQETQYF.

The J gene is TRBJ2-5, the V gene TRBV7-2; D unresolved. V was shortened by 5 bases and J by 3 bases, with 4 bases between the two germline ends. There are 11 residues in the CDR3. Per germline, CDR1 SGHTA and CDR2 FQGNSA. In DNA, the CDR3 is TGTGCCAGCAGCGGGGAAGAGACCCAGTACTTC. Protein sequence: CASSGEETQYF.

This chain joins TRBV7-9 and TRBJ2-1; D might be TRBD2 (5 bases). Germline assignment: CDR1 SEHNR and CDR2 FQNEAQ (reference sequence). The CDR3 spans 16 residues. With 2 bases removed from V and 6 bases from J, the gap between germline ends came to 17 bases. CDR3 protein: CASSLLTRASANEQFF. As DNA, the CDR3 is TGTGCCAGCAGCTTATTGACGAGGGCTTCGGCCAATGAGCAGTTCTTC.

This chain connects TRBV11-3 to TRBJ2-3; D remains ambiguous. Between the trimmed V and J ends, which lost 3 bases and 3 bases, there was a span of 16 bases. The germline V gene has CDR1 SGHNT and CDR2 YENEEA. This CDR3 comprises 16 residues. CDR3 sequence reads: CASSFYRSGETDTQYF. CDR3 coding DNA: TGTGCCAGCAGCTTTTACCGCTCAGGAGAGACAGATACGCAGTATTTT.

This chain connects TRBV27 to TRBJ2-1; 10 nucleotides agree with TRBD1. Germline V lookup: CDR1 MNHEY, CDR2 SMNVEV (reference sequence). With V trimmed by 5 bases and J by 7 bases, 8 bases remained unmatched. CDR3 size: 15 residues. This CDR3 reads CASSMGQGTGNEQFF. DNA of the CDR3: TGTGCCAGCAGTATGGGACAGGGGACGGGGAATGAGCAGTTCTTC.

The V gene is TRBV28, the J gene TRBJ2-7; possible D gene TRBD1, 9 bases. This CDR3 is built from 19 residues. Trimming removed 9 bases from V and 3 bases from J, with 33 bases in between. The V gene's germline CDR1 is MDHEN and CDR2 SYDVKM. The CDR3 bases are TGTGCCAGGACATGGCGAACAGGGGGCGTCTGGACTAGCATCTACGAGCAGTACTTC. Its protein is CARTWRTGGVWTSIYEQYF.

V is TRBV6-5 and J is TRBJ2-7; a weak D match, TRBD1 (5 bases). Trimming left V 2 bases short and J 5 bases short, with 13 bases between. CDR3 length equals 14 residues. Germline values: CDR1 MNHEY, CDR2 SVGAGI. The CDR3: CASSYRAGFHEQYF. DNA of the CDR3: TGTGCCAGCAGTTACAGGGCAGGGTTCCACGAGCAGTACTTC.

The chain combines TRBV6-1 with TRBJ2-4; TRBD2 agrees at 7 bases. Germline CDR1 reads MNHNS; CDR2 reads SASEGT. The junction had 6 bases not matched to a gene; V was cut back by 4 bases and J by 0 bases. The CDR3 covers 16 residues. CDR3: CASSGTLAVAKNIQYF. The CDR3 DNA is TGTGCCAGCAGTGGAACCCTAGCGGTAGCCAAAAACATTCAGTACTTC.

V and J are TRBV29-1 and TRBJ2-3; 10 bases are shared with TRBD1. J gave up 2 bases and V 6 bases, and 5 bases lay outside the gene matches. The CDR3 is 14 amino acids. Germline V gene data show CDR1 as SQVTM and CDR2 as ANQGSEA. CDR3 coding DNA: TGCAGCGTACAGGACAGGGGGTCCACAGATACGCAGTATTTT. Its translation is CSVQDRGSTDTQYF.

Comment on this clone: Other DNA sequences in the same sample also yield this CDR3. The chain uses TRBV29-1 and TRBJ2-7, with 9 positions matching TRBD1. This CDR3 contains 14 residues. The germline gives CDR1 SQVTM, CDR2 ANQGSEA. J was trimmed by 3 bases and V by 2 bases; bases with no gene match: 5. CDR3 bases: TGCAGCGTTGAACCGGGACAGGGAGGCTACGAGCAGTACTTC. Its protein is CSVEPGQGGYEQYF.

The rearrangement joins TRBV7-9 to TRBJ2-1; possibly TRBD1 for D (5 bases). The CDR3 length is 11 residues. Trimming took 1 base from V and 12 from J, leaving 7 bases between them. The germline gives CDR1 SEHNR, CDR2 FQNEAQ (reference sequence). The CDR3: CASSLGGGQFF. CDR3 coding DNA: TGTGCCAGCAGCTTAGGGGGCGGGCAGTTCTTC.

The rearrangement links TRBV14 to TRBJ2-7, with D possibly TRBD1 on 5 matching bases. The length of the CDR3 is 13 residues. Trimming stripped 3 bases from V and 4 bases from J, with 10 bases between. Germline V gene data show CDR1 as SGHDN and CDR2 as FVKESK. CDR3 loop: CASSQDDRYEQYF. CDR3 sequence (DNA): TGTGCCAGCAGCCAGGACGACAGATACGAGCAGTACTTC.